Listed below are T cell receptor beta chains from one sample, sequenced in a study of blood T cell repertoires in COVID-19. Sequencing used immunoSEQ multiplex PCR; TCRdb keeps in-frame clones, though not all of them. The table shows 200,000 to 250,000 clones, with 89% occurring only once. Input material: peripheral blood. Receptor source: a man in his 60s who had recovered from COVID-19. The conserved cysteine and the conserved F or W are not part of the CDR3 here. The D gene is left open where the match is weak.

J gene | D gene | V gene | CDR3 protein
TRBJ2-6 | . | TRBV7-2 | ASNPYRYSGANVLT
TRBJ2-7 | TRBD1 | TRBV4-3 | ASSQVWTGIYEQY
TRBJ2-3 | . | TRBV14 | ASSQDYRNTDTQY
TRBJ2-7 | . | TRBV27 | ASSFIAGAFYEQY
TRBJ2-3 | . | TRBV7-2 | ASSPGMADTQY
TRBJ2-3 | . | TRBV29-1 | SVEEGADTQY
TRBJ2-4 | TRBD1 | TRBV4-3 | ASSQGNAGTARNIQY
TRBJ1-1 | . | TRBV7-9 | ASGQHKNTEAF
TRBJ1-5 | . | TRBV6-4 | ASSRDSGMTQPQH
TRBJ1-4 | . | TRBV5-6 | ASSPLGQFSEKLF
TRBJ2-2 | TRBD1 | TRBV30 | AWRRPGQVGELF
TRBJ2-3 | TRBD2 | TRBV19 | ASSLAGWGFDTQY
TRBJ1-2 | TRBD1 | TRBV13 | ASSITGGIYGYT
TRBJ2-7 | . | TRBV12-3/TRBV12-4 | ASSLRDEQY
TRBJ2-5 | TRBD2 | TRBV9 | ASSVSSGSFKTQY
TRBJ2-7 | TRBD2 | TRBV6-2/TRBV6-3 | ASSYSRLAGAPSEQY
TRBJ2-1 | TRBD2 | TRBV19 | ASSIAGRGSYNEQF
TRBJ2-7 | . | TRBV28 | ASSSLRASAGEQY
TRBJ1-3 | . | TRBV5-6 | ASSFNRDGNTIY
TRBJ1-1 | . | TRBV2 | ASRSRGQGGTEAF
TRBJ2-3 | . | TRBV7-3 | ASSLTGGTQY
TRBJ2-5 | . | TRBV2 | ASSFLQETQY
TRBJ2-5 | . | TRBV4-2 | ASSPKQGKGQETQY
TRBJ2-3 | TRBD2 | TRBV5-1 | ASSFQISGDSTDTQY
TRBJ2-5 | . | TRBV11-2 | ASTHDGRQGETQY
TRBJ2-2 | TRBD2 | TRBV11-1 | ASSPGGGGAGELF
TRBJ2-1 | . | TRBV3-1/TRBV3-2 | ASSQSKSSSTHNEQF
TRBJ2-5 | . | TRBV7-2 | ATKEGRWQETQY
TRBJ1-1 | TRBD1 | TRBV4-2 | ASSQEEDRGGIAF
TRBJ1-2 | TRBD1 | TRBV7-9 | ASSSQGYGYT
TRBJ1-5 | . | TRBV3-1/TRBV3-2 | ASSWSGGNQPQH
TRBJ2-5 | . | TRBV9 | ASSVGPGQETQY
TRBJ2-3 | TRBD2 | TRBV9 | ASSVRTSGVRDTQY
TRBJ2-7 | . | TRBV5-1 | ASSLGDTRTYEQY
TRBJ2-3 | . | TRBV19 | ASTSPSKDTQY
TRBJ2-5 | TRBD2 | TRBV5-5 | ASSSRLAGGQETQY
TRBJ2-1 | TRBD2 | TRBV7-2 | ASSLYRGEYNEQF
TRBJ2-3 | TRBD2 | TRBV19 | ASSISSGSTDTQY
TRBJ2-1 | . | TRBV6-2/TRBV6-3 | ASSLSGRGYNEQF